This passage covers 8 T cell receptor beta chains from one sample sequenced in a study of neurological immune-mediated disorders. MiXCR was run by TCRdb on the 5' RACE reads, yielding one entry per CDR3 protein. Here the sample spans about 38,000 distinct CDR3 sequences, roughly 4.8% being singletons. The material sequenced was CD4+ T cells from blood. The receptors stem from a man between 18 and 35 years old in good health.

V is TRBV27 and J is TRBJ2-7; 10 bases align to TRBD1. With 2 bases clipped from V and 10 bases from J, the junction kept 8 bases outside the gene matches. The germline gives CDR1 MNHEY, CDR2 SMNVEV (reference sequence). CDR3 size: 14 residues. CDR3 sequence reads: CASSLATGGGYQYF. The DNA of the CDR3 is TGTGCCAGCAGTTTAGCGACAGGGGGCGGGTACCAGTACTTC.

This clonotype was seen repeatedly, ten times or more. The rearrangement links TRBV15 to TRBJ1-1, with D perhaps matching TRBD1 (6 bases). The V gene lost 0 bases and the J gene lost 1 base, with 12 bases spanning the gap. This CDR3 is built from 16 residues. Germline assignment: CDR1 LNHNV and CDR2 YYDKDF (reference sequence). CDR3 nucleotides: TGTGCCACCAGCAGAGATGGGGACACCAGGAACACTGAAGCTTTCTTT. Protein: CATSRDGDTRNTEAFF.

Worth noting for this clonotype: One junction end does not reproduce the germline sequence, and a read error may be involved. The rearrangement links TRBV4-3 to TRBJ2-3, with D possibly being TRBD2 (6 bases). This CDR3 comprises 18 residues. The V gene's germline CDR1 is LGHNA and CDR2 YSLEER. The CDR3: CAISQDSPSVGYTDTQYF. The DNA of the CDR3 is TGCGCCATCAGCCAAGATTCCCCTAGCGTGGGTTACACAGATACGCAGTATTTT.

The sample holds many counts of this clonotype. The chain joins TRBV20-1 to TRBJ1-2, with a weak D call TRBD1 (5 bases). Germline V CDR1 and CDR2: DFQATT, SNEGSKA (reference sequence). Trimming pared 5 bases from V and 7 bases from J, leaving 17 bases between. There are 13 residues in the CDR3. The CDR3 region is CSAGHRDRSGYTF. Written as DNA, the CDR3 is TGCAGTGCTGGACACCGGGACCGATCTGGCTACACCTTC.

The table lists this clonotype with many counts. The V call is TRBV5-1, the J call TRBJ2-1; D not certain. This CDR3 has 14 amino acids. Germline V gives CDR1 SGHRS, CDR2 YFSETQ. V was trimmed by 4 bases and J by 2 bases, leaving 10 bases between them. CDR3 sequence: CASSLRAAYNEQFF. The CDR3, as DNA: TGCGCCAGCAGCCTCCGCGCGGCCTACAATGAGCAGTTCTTC.

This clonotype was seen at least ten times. The CDR3 loop is CAISDDGDTGELFF. DNA of the CDR3: TGTGCCATCAGTGATGATGGGGACACCGGGGAGCTGTTTTTT. V usage is TRBV10-3 and J usage is TRBJ2-2; D call uncertain. The ends were cut back, 3 bases at V and 3 bases at J, with 8 bases in the middle. The CDR3 loop spans 14 amino acids. The germline CDR1 and CDR2 sequences are ENHRY and SYGVKD.

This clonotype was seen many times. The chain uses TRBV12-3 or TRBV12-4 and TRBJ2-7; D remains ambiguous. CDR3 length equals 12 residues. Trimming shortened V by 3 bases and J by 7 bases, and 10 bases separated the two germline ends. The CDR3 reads CASSFSLGEQYF. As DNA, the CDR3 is TGTGCCAGCAGTTTCAGTCTAGGGGAGCAGTACTTC.

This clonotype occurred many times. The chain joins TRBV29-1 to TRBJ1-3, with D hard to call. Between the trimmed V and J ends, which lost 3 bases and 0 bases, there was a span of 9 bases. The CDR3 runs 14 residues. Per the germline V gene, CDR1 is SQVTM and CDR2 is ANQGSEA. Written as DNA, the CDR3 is TGCAGCGTTGACCGTGATAACTCTGGAAACACCATATATTTT. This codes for CSVDRDNSGNTIYF. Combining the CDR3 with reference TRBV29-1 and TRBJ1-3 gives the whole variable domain SAVISQKPSRDICQRGTSLTIQCQVDSQVTMMFWYRQQPGQSLTLIATANQGSEATYESGFVIDKFPISRPNLTFSTLTVSNMSPEDSSIYLCSVDRDNSGNTIYFGEGSWLTVV.